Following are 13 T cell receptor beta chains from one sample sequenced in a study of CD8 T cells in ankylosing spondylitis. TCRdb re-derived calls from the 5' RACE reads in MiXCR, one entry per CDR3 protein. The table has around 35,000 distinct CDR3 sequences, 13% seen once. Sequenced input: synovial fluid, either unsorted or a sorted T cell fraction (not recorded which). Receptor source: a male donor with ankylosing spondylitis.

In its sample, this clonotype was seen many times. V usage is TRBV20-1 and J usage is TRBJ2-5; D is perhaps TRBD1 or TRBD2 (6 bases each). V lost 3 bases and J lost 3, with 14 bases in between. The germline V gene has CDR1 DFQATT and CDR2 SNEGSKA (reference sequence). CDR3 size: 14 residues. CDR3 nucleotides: TGCAGTGCTAGGGGGGGCCGAGTAGAAGAGACCCAGTACTTC. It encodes CSARGGRVEETQYF.

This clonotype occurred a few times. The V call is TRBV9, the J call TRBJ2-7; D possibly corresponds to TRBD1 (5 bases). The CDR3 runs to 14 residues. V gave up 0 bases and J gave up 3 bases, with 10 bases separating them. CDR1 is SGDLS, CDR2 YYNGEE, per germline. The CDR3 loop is CASSVEGRDYEQYF. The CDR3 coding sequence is TGTGCCAGCAGCGTAGAGGGCAGGGACTACGAGCAGTACTTC. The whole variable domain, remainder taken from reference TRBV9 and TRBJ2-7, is DSGVTQTPKHLITATGQRVTLRCSPRSGDLSVYWYQQSLDQGLQFLIQYYNGEERAKGNILERFSAQQFPDLHSELNLSSLELGDSALYFCASSVEGRDYEQYFGPGTRLTVT.

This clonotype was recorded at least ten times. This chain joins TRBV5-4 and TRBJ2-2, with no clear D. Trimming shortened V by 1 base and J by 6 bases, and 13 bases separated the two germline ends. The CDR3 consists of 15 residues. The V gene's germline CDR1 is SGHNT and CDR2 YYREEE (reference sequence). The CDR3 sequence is CASSLSDRVSGELFF. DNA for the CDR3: TGTGCCAGCAGCTTGTCTGACCGGGTGTCCGGGGAGCTGTTTTTT.

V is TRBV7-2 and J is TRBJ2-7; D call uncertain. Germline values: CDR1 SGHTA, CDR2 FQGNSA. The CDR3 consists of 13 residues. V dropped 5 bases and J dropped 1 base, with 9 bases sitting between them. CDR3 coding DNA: TGTGCCAGCAGCCCCGACGCTTCCTACGAGCAGTACTTC. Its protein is CASSPDASYEQYF.

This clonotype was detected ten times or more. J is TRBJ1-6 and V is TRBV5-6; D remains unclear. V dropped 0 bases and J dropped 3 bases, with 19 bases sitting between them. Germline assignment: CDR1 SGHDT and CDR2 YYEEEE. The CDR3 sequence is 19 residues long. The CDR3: CASSLALPGEAFYNSPLHF. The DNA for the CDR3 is TGTGCCAGCAGCTTGGCCCTGCCGGGAGAAGCCTTCTATAATTCACCCCTCCACTTT.

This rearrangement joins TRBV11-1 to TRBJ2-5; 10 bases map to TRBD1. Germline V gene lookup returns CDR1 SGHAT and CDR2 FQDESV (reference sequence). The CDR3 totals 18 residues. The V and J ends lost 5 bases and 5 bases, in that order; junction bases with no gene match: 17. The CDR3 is CASSLPARQGARWETQYF. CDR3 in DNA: TGTGCCAGCAGCCTCCCAGCCCGACAGGGGGCCCGTTGGGAGACCCAGTACTTC. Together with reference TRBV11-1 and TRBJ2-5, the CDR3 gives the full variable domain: EAEVAQSPRYKITEKSQAVAFWCDPISGHATLYWYRQILGQGPELLVQFQDESVVDDSQLPKDRFSAERLKGVDSTLKIQPAELGDSAMYLCASSLPARQGARWETQYFGPGTRLLVL.

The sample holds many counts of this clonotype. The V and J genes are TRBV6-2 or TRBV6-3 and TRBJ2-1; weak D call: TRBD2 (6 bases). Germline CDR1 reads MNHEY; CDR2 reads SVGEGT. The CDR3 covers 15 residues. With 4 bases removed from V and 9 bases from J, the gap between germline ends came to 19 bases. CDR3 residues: CASSWNLEGGGEQFF. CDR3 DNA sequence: TGTGCCAGCAGTTGGAATTTAGAGGGAGGAGGTGAGCAGTTCTTC.

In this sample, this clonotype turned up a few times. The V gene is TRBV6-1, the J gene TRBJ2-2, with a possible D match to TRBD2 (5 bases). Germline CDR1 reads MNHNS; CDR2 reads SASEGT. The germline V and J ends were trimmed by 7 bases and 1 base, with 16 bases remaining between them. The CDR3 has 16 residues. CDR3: CASTPGAARNTGELFF. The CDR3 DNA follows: TGTGCCAGCACCCCAGGAGCGGCTAGGAACACCGGGGAGCTGTTTTTT.

The CDR3 coding sequence is TGCAGCGTTGTAATAGGGACAGGGGGAGCTGAAGCTTTCTTT. It specifies CSVVIGTGGAEAFF. The rearrangement links TRBV29-1 to TRBJ1-1; 11 nucleotides match TRBD1. Per the germline V gene, CDR1 is SQVTM and CDR2 is ANQGSEA. CDR3 length: 14 amino acids. Unmatched junction bases numbered 7, after V lost 4 bases and J lost 6 bases. The variable domain in full, completed from reference TRBV29-1 and TRBJ1-1, reads SAVISQKPSRDICQRGTSLTIQCQVDSQVTMMFWYRQQPGQSLTLIATANQGSEATYESGFVIDKFPISRPNLTFSTLTVSNMSPEDSSIYLCSVVIGTGGAEAFFGQGTRLTVV.

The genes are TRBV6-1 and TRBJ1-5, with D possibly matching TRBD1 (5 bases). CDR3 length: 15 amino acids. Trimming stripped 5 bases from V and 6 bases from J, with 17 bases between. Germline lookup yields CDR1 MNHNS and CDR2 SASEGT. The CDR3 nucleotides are TGTGCCAGCAGTCCTCAGGCCCAGGGTGGTCAGCCCCAGCATTTT. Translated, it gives CASSPQAQGGQPQHF.

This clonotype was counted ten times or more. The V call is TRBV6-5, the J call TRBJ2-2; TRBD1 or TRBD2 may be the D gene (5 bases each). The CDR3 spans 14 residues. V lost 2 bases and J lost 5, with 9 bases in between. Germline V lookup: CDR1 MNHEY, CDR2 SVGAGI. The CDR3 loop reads CASSYDSGTGELFF. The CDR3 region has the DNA TGTGCCAGCAGTTACGACAGCGGTACCGGGGAGCTGTTTTTT.

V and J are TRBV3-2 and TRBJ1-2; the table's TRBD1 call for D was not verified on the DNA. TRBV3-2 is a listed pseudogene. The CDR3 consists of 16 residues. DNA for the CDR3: TGTGCCTGCTGCCAAGAGGACATACCCCAAGGGAACGGCTACACCTTC. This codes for CACCQEDIPQGNGYTF.

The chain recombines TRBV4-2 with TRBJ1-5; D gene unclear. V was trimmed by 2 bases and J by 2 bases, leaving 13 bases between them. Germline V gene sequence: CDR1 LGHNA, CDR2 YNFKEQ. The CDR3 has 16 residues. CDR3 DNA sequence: TGTGCCAGCAGCCAAATTGGGTGGAATCGCAATCAGCCCCAGCATTTT. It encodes CASSQIGWNRNQPQHF.